This TCR beta chain originates from a study of cytomegalovirus exposure and HLA in healthy donors (dated by TCRdb to about 2017). With regard to the full study: In an earlier analysis of 587 of the donors, 250 to 350 Gb of sequence data and 95 million to 130 million unique TCR beta sequences from some 170 million T cells were reported. An early release covering roughly 600 HLA-typed donors comprised about 320 gigabases of sequencing data and roughly 86 million unique TCR sequences. Among the roughly 370 genotyped donors, under 90% belonged to the genetic ancestry cluster associated with self-reported Caucasian donors. The study aimed to test whether cataloging public T cell receptors could reveal signatures of past pathogen exposure. The T cell repertoires of some 700 subjects were profiled by immunosequencing and related to cytomegalovirus serostatus. In addition to the first cohort of hundreds of subjects, a separate validation cohort of 120 different subjects was used. The study combined high-throughput TCR immunosequencing, statistical association of individual TCRs with disease status, and machine learning to predict cytomegalovirus infection status. To study patterns of TCR occurrence, a later analysis re-analyzed previously published TCR beta repertoires from 650 to 750 donors and added high-resolution HLA genotyping. Rather than drawing on any new phenotypic data, the later analysis identified candidate immune exposures from TCR beta sequences and the way those sequences occurred across donors. To decide whether each TCR beta V gene segment behaved as functional or pseudogenic, an earlier analysis of several hundred of the donors relied on high-throughput TCR beta sequencing. Alongside the repertoire data, information on donor age, sex, ethnicity and CMV serostatus was compiled. In a later genetic analysis, genome-wide SNP genotypes for 398 of the 666 donors were used, and that subset was treated as a discovery cohort. All discovery cohort repertoires had been generated on a single sequencing platform. Class I and class II HLA loci were covered by the typing at four-digit resolution. The number of typed donors differed by locus: roughly 620-630 for A, B, C, DRB1 and DQB1; 500 to 550 for DQA1; about 600 for DPA1; and around 470 for DPB1. Four to six DR-DQ haplotypes were handled as single units for association and clustering because linkage in the cohort was strong. Among 300 to 450 genotyped donors of the cohort, an average of 235,054 unique TCR beta nucleotide sequences were sequenced per donor, about a sixth of them non-productive. Broad study findings and their caveats: The classifier was reported to diagnose cytomegalovirus status with high specificity and sensitivity in both the original cohort and the validation cohort. Specific HLA alleles were associated with 18,000 or so TCR beta sequences at a false discovery rate of 0.05 in a later analysis. Three of the identified cytomegalovirus-associated TCR beta chains were confirmed in vitro to be specific for cytomegalovirus antigens. Linkage disequilibrium might explain the correlated functional status among segregating V segments, but an unknown experimental factor could not be ruled out. Immune exposure information for the cohort was limited to CMV serostatus. Sequencing depth was assumed to be roughly uniform across donors in the presence/absence analyses, though that assumption may not hold. The cohort was sequenced for TCR beta chains only, and without alpha or paired-chain data the features that could be detected were limited. Compared with the roughly 700-donor mean, donors in an Asian-associated ancestry cluster had fewer N-insertions in productive TCRs, according to a later genetic analysis. Because HLA typing was missing for some donors at each locus, association tests included only the typed subset. While some public TCRs were present in many individuals, most TCR sequences turned up only very rarely across donors. The 87-base-pair reads could not distinguish some IMGT-functional V segments, including TRBV6-2 and TRBV6-3, so those segments were excluded. According to a later analysis, TCR association rates differed among HLA loci, with DRB1 alleles showing the most associated TCRs and HLA-C alleles showing the fewest. The study gave a list of about 150 TCR beta chains associated with cytomegalovirus. A group of highly shared sequence variants was considered likely to be a technical artifact of the sequencing pipeline. In a later analysis, HLA-associated TCR beta chains showed more clonal expansion and lower generation probabilities than non-associated chains that were equally common. A further reported finding was that TCR beta sequences accurately predicted the HLA-A and HLA-B alleles for most subjects in the first cohort. In an earlier analysis of several hundred of the donors, most TCR beta V segments were observed in productive rearrangements about 87% or about 30% of the time, broadly matching IMGT annotations. In a later analysis, most CMV-associated TCR beta chains were found to appear HLA-restricted, with HLA associations seemingly driven largely by CMV exposure. A later genetic analysis associated a missense DCLRE1C variant with V-gene and J-gene trimming of TCR beta chains, and an independent cohort replicated the association. The authors suggested that the approach could potentially be generalized to other disease states and immunological phenotypes. Because counts were too low, some 17 rarely observed V segments, including chromosome 9 orphons, were left out of the earlier analysis of approximately 500 of the donors. According to a later analysis, parvovirus B19, influenza, CMV and Epstein-Barr virus appeared linked to several top co-occurrence clusters. When HLA alleles, especially DR and DQ, strongly co-occurred, attributing TCR associations to individual alleles was difficult.

The CDR3 has 13 amino acids, counting the end cysteine and phenylalanine. Left in the record is the CDR3 DNA by itself, 39 bases read in frame from the first base. CDR1 and CDR2, per the germline V gene, are SGHRS and YFSETQ. Trimming at the junction amounts to 0 bases on V and 14 bases on J, and the germline ends lie 17 bases apart. Preparation of the library involved the immunoSEQ multiplex PCR assay. For the multiplex PCR, a mixture combining 60 forward primers for TCR Vbeta segments and 13 reverse primers for TCR Jbeta segments was used. The CDR3 region of rearranged TCR beta genes was amplified from genomic DNA by a multiplex PCR assay. The amplified TCR beta libraries were sequenced on the Illumina HiSeq System as 87-base-pair reads. Per the authors' processing: A later analysis tallied about 77 million unique TCR beta chains across the 666 repertoires, and roughly 11 million of those chains were shared by two or more donors. Raw reads were error-corrected and collapsed into unique sequences with a nearest-neighbor algorithm that merged closely related sequences to remove PCR and sequencing errors. To assign V, D and J gene segments, CDR3 sequences were aligned to IMGT reference sequences. For a sequence to be retained, a match of at least six nucleotides to both a V gene segment and a J gene segment was required. Rearrangements were called productive when the CDR3 lacked stop codons and stayed in frame with V and J; all others were non-productive. Following IMGT convention, CDR3 was defined as the stretch from the second conserved V-encoded cysteine to the conserved J-encoded phenylalanine. Sequences without an unambiguous match to a single V gene segment were excluded from the earlier analysis of a few hundred of the donors. An earlier analysis of around 600 of the donors classified V segments as functional when productive rearrangements were above 56.7% and as segregating when the standard deviation between donors was above 5%. To diagnose cytomegalovirus status from the catalog of TCR beta chain sequences, a statistical classification framework was built. In a later analysis, TCR nucleotide sequences were compared against IMGT/GENE-DB human TR gene sequences so that V and J genes could be assigned. The TCRdist pipeline was used in a later analysis to assign CDR3 sequences and most-parsimonious VDJ recombination scenarios. A later analysis defined each TCR beta chain by its CDR3 amino acid sequence plus V-gene family, and excluded reads lacking a unique V-gene family. A later analysis removed 500 to 650 highly shared, low-generation-probability nucleotide sequences to deal with suspected cross-contamination and a sequencing artifact. In a later analysis, a clonal expansion index for each public chain was calculated from normalized within-repertoire ranks of inferred template counts. A later analysis computed generation probabilities with a VDJ recombination model fitted to out-of-frame rearrangements, and checked the results against IGoR. In a later analysis, TCR-TCR, TCR-HLA and TCR-CMV co-occurrence was scored with hypergeometric tests, and a repertoire-size bias correction was applied to TCR pairs. False discovery rates were estimated in a later analysis by permuting HLA or CMV assignments 20 times. In a later analysis, co-occurring TCRs were grouped using DBSCAN, and TCRdist sequence similarity was added for clustering within HLA-allele-positive subsets. Co-occurrence clustering excluded repertoires with fewer than 30,000 or more than 120,000 public chains, plus five with anomalous nucleotide sharing. TCRdb carries this immuneACCESS record with in-frame sequences only. Its versions omit some clonotypes, under half of them owing to an unresolved V gene in the studies checked, with the rest unexplained. V and J calls and clone size are those listed in that table; D and trimming were worked out from the DNA. This sample gives about 110,000 clones in total; approximately 70% of them show up just once. The ten most abundant clones make up around 0.9% of the sample.

The cohort comprised some 730 healthy bone marrow donors. All cohort members were sampled while nominally healthy, although unrecorded immune exposures were likely present. The donor was CMV seronegative and belonged to the group of several hundred seronegative cohort members. A peripheral blood sample was provided by each donor, and peripheral blood mononuclear cells were used for TCR beta sequencing. Genomic DNA extraction from the blood cell samples was performed with the Qiagen DNeasy Blood Extraction Kit. As concerns this clone: Its specific antigen is unknown. No much larger clone exists at a distance of one base, and base qualities are not known.

Specimen: PBMCs. This clonotype was obtained from a woman in her 30s in good health and CMV-seronegative. The chain employs TRBV5-1 and TRBJ1-2; the D gene assignment is ambiguous. The nucleotides read TGCGCCAGCAGCTTGGTTCAGGAAGAAGCTCAGACCTTC. This codes for CASSLVQEEAQTF. The variable domain in full, with residues beyond the CDR3 obtained from the reference TRBV5-1 and TRBJ1-2 genes, is KAGVTQTPRYLIKTRGQQVTLSCSPISGHRSVSWYQQTPGQGLQFLFEYFSETQRNKGNFPGRFSGRQFSNSRSEMNVSTLELGDSALYLCASSLVQEEAQTFGSGTRLTVV.